One and the same sample provided the 18 T cell receptor beta chains below, sequenced in a study of PD-1 blockade in classical Hodgkin lymphoma. Clones were sequenced by immunoSEQ multiplex PCR, and TCRdb holds only the in-frame ones, with some missing. The table includes 25,000 to 30,000 clones, around 90% detected once. Each and every patient relapsed after autologous stem cell transplantation, and patients got differing brentuximab vedotin exposure. The investigators isolated CD8+ T cells from thawed PBMCs using magnetic negative selection. Material: CD8+ T cells from blood, obtained at baseline. The receptor source for this set is a human donor with classical Hodgkin lymphoma.

The chain recombines TRBV27 with TRBJ1-5; 7 bases are shared with TRBD1. This CDR3 region has 13 residues. After removal of 6 bases from V and 6 bases from J, the junction contained 5 bases not matched to a gene. Germline V CDR1 and CDR2: MNHEY, SMNVEV (reference sequence). CDR3 in amino acids: CASRTGLGQPQHF. The CDR3 bases are TGTGCCAGCAGGACAGGGCTGGGTCAGCCCCAGCATTTT.

This rearrangement joins TRBV7-9 to TRBJ2-1; 9 bases match TRBD2. The trim removed 4 bases at V and 1 base at J, leaving 11 bases unmatched. Germline V gives CDR1 SEHNR, CDR2 FQNEAQ (reference sequence). This CDR3 spans 18 amino acids. The CDR3 sequence: CASSSPGGAGGSYNEQFF. CDR3 in DNA: TGTGCCAGCAGCTCCCCGGGAGGGGCGGGAGGGTCCTACAATGAGCAGTTCTTC. Together with reference TRBV7-9 and TRBJ2-1, the CDR3 gives the full variable domain: DTGVSQNPRHKITKRGQNVTFRCDPISEHNRLYWYRQTLGQGPEFLTYFQNEAQLEKSRLLSDRFSAERPKGSFSTLEIQRTEQGDSAMYLCASSSPGGAGGSYNEQFFGPGTRLTVL.

This clone showed up just a few times. The V call is TRBV6-6, the J call TRBJ1-2, with 9 bases that match TRBD1. Germline trimming cut 6 bases from V and 8 bases from J; bases unmatched to any gene: 10. The CDR3 length is 14 residues. CDR1 MNHNY and CDR2 SVGAGI come from the germline V gene (reference sequence). CDR3: CASSSEGQGRGYTF. CDR3 nucleotides: TGTGCCAGCAGCTCCGAGGGACAGGGCAGGGGCTACACCTTC.

This clone was seen more than once but under ten times. This chain connects TRBV10-1 to TRBJ2-7; D ambiguous. The CDR3 contains 14 residues. In germline, CDR1 is WNHNN, CDR2 SYGVQD (reference sequence). Trimming took 0 bases from V and 0 from J, leaving 6 bases between them. CDR3: CASSESGSSYEQYF. The DNA for the CDR3 is TGCGCCAGCAGTGAGTCCGGCAGCTCCTACGAGCAGTACTTC.

The CDR3 protein is CASSLATGGEKLFF. In DNA form, the CDR3 reads TGTGCCAGCAGCTTAGCTACAGGGGGTGAAAAACTGTTTTTT. V is TRBV7-9 and J is TRBJ1-4; 8 bases agree with TRBD1. Germline CDR1 and CDR2: SEHNR and FQNEAQ (reference sequence). V trimming: 0 bases; J trimming: 7 bases; junction bases outside the gene matches: 1. CDR3 length: 14 amino acids.

The chain is built from TRBV5-4 and TRBJ2-1; TRBD2 matches 10 bases. The CDR3 length is 15 residues. In germline, CDR1 is SGHNT, CDR2 YYREEE (reference sequence). The V segment lost 3 bases and the J segment 5 bases; nucleotides outside the gene matches: 5. The CDR3 DNA follows: TGTGCCAGCAGCTCCGGACTAGCGGCCAACAATGAGCAGTTCTTC. Its translation: CASSSGLAANNEQFF. Filled out from reference TRBV5-4 and TRBJ2-1, the complete variable domain reads ETGVTQSPTHLIKTRGQQVTLRCSSQSGHNTVSWYQQALGQGPQFIFQYYREEENGRGNFPPRFSGLQFPNYSSELNVNALELDDSALYLCASSSGLAANNEQFFGPGTRLTVL.

The CDR3 nucleotides are TGTGCCAGCAGTTTAATGGGAGGCAATGAGCAGTTCTTC. Amino acids: CASSLMGGNEQFF. The genes are TRBV27 and TRBJ2-1; maybe TRBD2 (6 bases). V lost 2 bases, J lost 6 bases, and 8 bases lay in between. The CDR3 loop spans 13 amino acids. Per the germline V gene, CDR1 is MNHEY and CDR2 is SMNVEV (reference sequence).

The gene calls are TRBV6-6 and TRBJ2-7; the D call may be TRBD1 or TRBD2 (7 bases each). Germline assignment: CDR1 MNHNY and CDR2 SVGAGI (reference sequence). V was pared by 8 bases and J by 4 bases, with 21 bases between. The CDR3 is made up of 15 amino acids. Here the CDR3 DNA reads TGTGCCAGCGACAGGGAGGGGGTTTTTGGATACGAGCAGTACTTC. The encoded protein is CASDREGVFGYEQYF.

This clone turned up a few times. This sequence joins TRBV5-4 and TRBJ1-1; 7 bases are shared with TRBD1. Losses at the gene ends were 0 bases for V and 5 bases for J; bases not matched to a gene: 7. This CDR3 is 15 amino acids long. Germline V lookup: CDR1 SGHNT, CDR2 YYREEE (reference sequence). CDR3 coding DNA: TGTGCCAGCAGCTTGGTGGGGACAGTCGCGACTGAAGCTTTCTTT. Protein sequence: CASSLVGTVATEAFF.

This clone has a single count. This chain links TRBV27 with TRBJ2-5, with 8 bases matching TRBD2. The CDR3 totals 13 residues. The V and J ends lost 8 bases and 7 bases, in that order; junction bases with no gene match: 9. The V gene's germline CDR1 is MNHEY and CDR2 SMNVEV (reference sequence). The CDR3 region is CASGGTRRGTQYF. CDR3 nucleotide sequence: TGTGCCAGCGGGGGGACTAGAAGGGGGACCCAGTACTTC.

This chain joins TRBV15 and TRBJ2-7; D is perhaps TRBD2 (5 bases). Germline V gene data show CDR1 as LNHNV and CDR2 as YYDKDF (reference sequence). This CDR3 is built from 16 residues. V lost 0 bases and J 0 bases, leaving 12 bases between the germline ends. Here the CDR3 reads CATSREEAGNSYEQYF. For the CDR3, the DNA is TGTGCCACCAGCAGAGAGGAGGCGGGCAACTCCTACGAGCAGTACTTC.

The chain has TRBV6-5 and TRBJ2-2; D is unresolved. The germline V gene encodes CDR1 MNHEY and CDR2 SVGAGI. This CDR3 region has 15 residues. V gave up 0 bases and J gave up 3 bases, with 8 bases separating them. Written as DNA, the CDR3 is TGTGCCAGCAGTTACTCCTCAGGAGACACCGGGGAGCTGTTTTTT. It yields the protein CASSYSSGDTGELFF.

V is TRBV28 and J is TRBJ2-1, with TRBD2 identical over 8 bases. The V segment lost 5 bases and the J segment 2 bases; nucleotides outside the gene matches: 14. Germline CDR1 MDHEN, CDR2 SYDVKM. This CDR3 region has 18 residues. The CDR3 reads CASSPGTRSGPPYNEQFF. The CDR3 DNA reads TGTGCCAGCAGTCCCGGGACTAGAAGCGGACCCCCCTACAATGAGCAGTTCTTC.

The V call is TRBV28, the J call TRBJ1-2; TRBD1 agrees at 7 bases. Germline values: CDR1 MDHEN, CDR2 SYDVKM. Losses at the gene ends were 6 bases for V and 5 bases for J; bases not matched to a gene: 12. This CDR3 has 15 residues. CDR3 sequence: CASSSPLTGEYGYTF. Written as DNA, the CDR3 is TGTGCCAGCAGCTCGCCCTTAACAGGGGAGTATGGCTACACCTTC.

V gene TRBV30 combines with J gene TRBJ1-1; TRBD1 might be the D (5 bases). The length of the CDR3 is 13 residues. The V end was cut by 6 bases, the J end by 0 bases, with 11 bases between. Germline values: CDR1 GTSNPN, CDR2 SVGIG (reference sequence). This chain's CDR3 is CACLTDMNTEAFF. The CDR3 nucleotides are TGTGCCTGTCTGACAGACATGAACACTGAAGCTTTCTTT.

The V gene is TRBV2, the J gene TRBJ1-1; D gene uncertain. There are 14 residues in the CDR3. The V gene's germline CDR1 is SNHLY and CDR2 FYNNEI. V was clipped by 9 bases and J by 1 base, with 15 bases between them. DNA for the CDR3: TGTGCCAGTCCGGGTGGAGGTCGGAACACTGAAGCTTTCTTT. It translates to CASPGGGRNTEAFF.

The CDR3 DNA reads as TGTGCCAGCAGTGACTCAAGAGCGAACTACAATGAGCAGTTCTTC. Protein product: CASSDSRANYNEQFF. The V call is TRBV6-4, the J call TRBJ2-1, with D unclear. Trimming took 0 bases from V and 3 from J, leaving 9 bases between them. This CDR3 spans 15 amino acids. CDR1 and CDR2 (germline): MRHNA, SNTAGT.

The V gene is TRBV27, the J gene TRBJ2-4; 7 bases are shared with TRBD2. Trimming at V came to 8 bases and at J to 9 bases, leaving 13 bases not matched to a gene. The CDR3 runs to 14 residues. The V gene's germline CDR1 is MNHEY and CDR2 SMNVEV (reference sequence). CDR3 sequence: CASATSDPRGIQYF. In nucleotides, the CDR3 is TGTGCCAGCGCAACTAGCGACCCCCGGGGCATTCAGTACTTC.